Given below is one TCR beta chain in context. Its antigen is not identified. The V segment lost 5 bases and the J segment 2 bases; nucleotides outside the gene matches: 9. In germline, CDR1 is SEHNR, CDR2 FQNEAQ (reference sequence). The CDR3 length is 16 residues. In the sorted-subset replicate PCRs, 200 ng DNA, 25,000 to 30,000 T cell genomes, was used. The assay was immunoSEQ multiplex PCR, and TCRdb's table has in-frame clones only and misses some. The profile shows over a million clones, 95% to 99% of them singletons. The source of the sample is a study of shared clonotypes between healthy human individuals. Overall study context: CD4 naive and CD4 memory each took three plates per donor, while CD8 naive took two and CD8 memory one.

General study findings and limits: Among donors, clonotype sharing was expected to be affected by sequencing depth. Generation probabilities were higher for clonotypes shared across all four sorted-subset donors than for unshared ones.

This TCR was recovered from a man in his thirties or forties in good health. Sequencing was carried out using naive CD4+ T cells sorted from blood. Noted subset: CD45RA+ positively selected. The chain links TRBV7-9 to TRBJ2-3; 8 nucleotides match TRBD2. Here the CDR3 DNA reads TGTGCCAGCAGCCCAGAGGGACTAGTGGTCACAGATACGCAGTATTTT. Protein product: CASSPEGLVVTDTQYF.